The clone carrying this TCR beta chain was picked up a small number of times. Antigen: not known. Healthy Caucasians, and only they, were the donors. This specimen comes from a study of identical twins. Overall study findings and caveats: Models underestimated how often monozygotic twins shared out-of-frame TCR alpha.

Template switching added a universal primer binding site, and final cDNA carried unique molecular identifiers. TCRdb re-derived calls from the 5' RACE reads in MiXCR, one entry per CDR3 protein. The table lists about 900,000 distinct CDR3 sequences, over 9% of them singletons. The junction had 6 bases not matched to a gene; V was cut back by 5 bases and J by 1 base. Per germline, CDR1 SGHVS and CDR2 FNYEAQ. The CDR3 covers 16 residues. These data are also associated with another study on yellow fever vaccine responses in identical twins.

The sequenced material came from PBMCs. This chain connects TRBV7-6 to TRBJ2-2, with 8 bases matching TRBD1. The sequence was obtained from a woman under 30 in good health. CDR3: CASSAPGTGNTGELFF. CDR3 nucleotide sequence: TGTGCCAGCAGCGCCCCCGGGACAGGGAACACCGGGGAGCTGTTTTTT.